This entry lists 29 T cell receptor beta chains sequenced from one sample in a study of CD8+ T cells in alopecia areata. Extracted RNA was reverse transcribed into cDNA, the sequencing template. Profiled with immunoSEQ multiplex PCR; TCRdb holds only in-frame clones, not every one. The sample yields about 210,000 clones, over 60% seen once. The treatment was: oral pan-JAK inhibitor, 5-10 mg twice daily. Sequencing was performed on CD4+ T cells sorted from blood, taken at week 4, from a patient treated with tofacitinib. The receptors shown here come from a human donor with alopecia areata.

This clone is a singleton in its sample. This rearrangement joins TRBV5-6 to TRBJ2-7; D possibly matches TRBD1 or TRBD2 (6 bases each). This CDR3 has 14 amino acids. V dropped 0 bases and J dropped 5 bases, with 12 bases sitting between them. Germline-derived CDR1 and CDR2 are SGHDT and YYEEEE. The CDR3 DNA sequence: TGTGCCAGCAGCTTGGGCGGGACAATCAACGAGCAGTACTTC. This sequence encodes CASSLGGTINEQYF.

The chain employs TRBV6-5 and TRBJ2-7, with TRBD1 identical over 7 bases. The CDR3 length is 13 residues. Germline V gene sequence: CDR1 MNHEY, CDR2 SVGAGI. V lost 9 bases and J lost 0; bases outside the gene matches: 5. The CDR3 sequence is CASRGTDSYEQYF. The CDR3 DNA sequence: TGTGCCAGTCGAGGGACAGACTCCTACGAGCAGTACTTC.

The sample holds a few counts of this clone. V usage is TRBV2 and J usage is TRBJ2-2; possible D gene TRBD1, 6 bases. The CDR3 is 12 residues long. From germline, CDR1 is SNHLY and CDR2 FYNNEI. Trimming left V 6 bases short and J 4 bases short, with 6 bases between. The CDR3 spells CASRQGTGELFF. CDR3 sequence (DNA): TGTGCCAGCAGACAGGGCACCGGGGAGCTGTTTTTT.

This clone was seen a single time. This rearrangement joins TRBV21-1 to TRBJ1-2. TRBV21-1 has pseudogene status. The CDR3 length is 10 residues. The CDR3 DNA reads TGTGCCAGCAGCGTGAGCGACTACACCTTC. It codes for CASSVSDYTF.

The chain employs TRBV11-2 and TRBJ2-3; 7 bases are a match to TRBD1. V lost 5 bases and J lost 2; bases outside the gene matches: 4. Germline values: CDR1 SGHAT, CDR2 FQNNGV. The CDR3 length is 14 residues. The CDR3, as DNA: TGTGCCAGCAGCAGGGGGCAGGCCACAGATACGCAGTATTTT. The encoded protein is CASSRGQATDTQYF.

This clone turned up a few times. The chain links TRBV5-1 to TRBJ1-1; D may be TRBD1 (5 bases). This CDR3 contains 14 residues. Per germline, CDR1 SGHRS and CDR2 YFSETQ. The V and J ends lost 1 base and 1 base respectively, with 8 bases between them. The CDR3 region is CASSLLTENTEAFF. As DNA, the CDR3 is TGCGCCAGCAGCTTGTTGACAGAGAACACTGAAGCTTTCTTT.

Here the CDR3 DNA reads TGTGCCAGCAGCTCAGGACTAGCGGGGGGGAGGAATGAGCAGTTCTTC. Translation gives CASSSGLAGGRNEQFF. The genes are TRBV7-2 and TRBJ2-1, with 15 nucleotides matching TRBD2. CDR3 length: 16 residues. The V and J ends lost 4 bases and 7 bases, in that order; junction bases with no gene match: 5. Germline loops: CDR1 SGHTA, CDR2 FQGNSA. Supplemented by reference TRBV7-2 and TRBJ2-1, the full variable domain reads GAGVSQSPSNKVTEKGKDVELRCDPISGHTALYWYRQSLGQGLEFLIYFQGNSAPDKSGLPSDRFSAERTGGSVSTLTIQRTQQEDSAVYLCASSSGLAGGRNEQFFGPGTRLTVL.

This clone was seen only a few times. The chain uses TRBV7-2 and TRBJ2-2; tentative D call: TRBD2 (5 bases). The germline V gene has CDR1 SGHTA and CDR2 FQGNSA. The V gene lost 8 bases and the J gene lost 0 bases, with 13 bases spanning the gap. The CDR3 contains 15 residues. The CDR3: CASHGLGANTGELFF. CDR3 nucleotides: TGTGCCAGCCACGGACTCGGCGCGAACACCGGGGAGCTGTTTTTT.

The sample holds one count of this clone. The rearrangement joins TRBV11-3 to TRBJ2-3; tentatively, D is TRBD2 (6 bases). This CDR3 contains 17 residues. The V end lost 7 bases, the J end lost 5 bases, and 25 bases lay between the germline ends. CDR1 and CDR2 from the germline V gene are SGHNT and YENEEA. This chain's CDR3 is CASTLNRWGESVDTQYF. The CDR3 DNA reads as TGTGCCAGCACCCTCAACCGGTGGGGGGAGTCGGTAGATACGCAGTATTTT.

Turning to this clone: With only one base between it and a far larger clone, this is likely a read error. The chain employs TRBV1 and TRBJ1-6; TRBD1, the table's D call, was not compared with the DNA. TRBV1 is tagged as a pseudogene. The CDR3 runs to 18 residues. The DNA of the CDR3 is TGCACCAGCAGCCTATCAGCAGGGGGGAGCTCCTATAATTCACCCCTCCACTTT. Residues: CTSSLSAGGSSYNSPLHF.

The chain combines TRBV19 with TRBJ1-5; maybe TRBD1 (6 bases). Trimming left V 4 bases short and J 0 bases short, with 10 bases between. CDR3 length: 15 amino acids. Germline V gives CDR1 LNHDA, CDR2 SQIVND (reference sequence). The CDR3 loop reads CASSSIGGSNQPQHF. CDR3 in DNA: TGTGCCAGTAGTAGCATAGGGGGTAGCAATCAGCCCCAGCATTTT.

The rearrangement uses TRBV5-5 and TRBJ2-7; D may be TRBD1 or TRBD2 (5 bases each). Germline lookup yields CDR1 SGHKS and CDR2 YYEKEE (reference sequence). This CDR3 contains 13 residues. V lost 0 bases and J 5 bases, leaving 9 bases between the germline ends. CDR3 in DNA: TGTGCCAGCAGCTTGGTCGGGGACCACGAGCAGTACTTC. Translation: CASSLVGDHEQYF.

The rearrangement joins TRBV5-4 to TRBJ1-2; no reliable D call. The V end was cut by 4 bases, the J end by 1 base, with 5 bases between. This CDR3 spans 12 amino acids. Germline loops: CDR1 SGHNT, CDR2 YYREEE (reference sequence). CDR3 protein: CASSRDNYGYTF. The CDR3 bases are TGTGCCAGCAGCCGGGATAACTATGGCTACACCTTC.

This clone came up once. The CDR3 is CASSQGHRENGYTF. The CDR3, as DNA: TGTGCCAGCAGCCAAGGTCACAGGGAAAATGGCTACACCTTC. The chain is built from TRBV4-2 and TRBJ1-2, with D tentatively TRBD1 (6 bases). Per germline, CDR1 LGHNA and CDR2 YNFKEQ. Trimming removed 1 base at V and 6 bases at J, with 12 bases between. CDR3 size: 14 residues.

This chain's CDR3 is CASYSDRSSYGYTF. For the CDR3, the DNA is TGTGCCAGCTACTCAGACAGGTCTAGCTATGGCTACACCTTC. The chain carries TRBV25-1 and TRBJ1-2; tentative D call: TRBD1 (6 bases). The CDR3 loop spans 14 amino acids. V gave up 8 bases and J gave up 4 bases, with 17 bases separating them. Looked up from germline, CDR1 is MGHDK and CDR2 is SYGVNS.

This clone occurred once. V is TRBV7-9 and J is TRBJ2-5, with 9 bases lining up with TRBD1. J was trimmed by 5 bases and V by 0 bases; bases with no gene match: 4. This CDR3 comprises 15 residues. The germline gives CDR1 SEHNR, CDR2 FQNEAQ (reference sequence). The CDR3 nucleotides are TGTGCCAGCAGCTTAGCAACGGGACAGGGTGAGACCCAGTACTTC. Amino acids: CASSLATGQGETQYF.

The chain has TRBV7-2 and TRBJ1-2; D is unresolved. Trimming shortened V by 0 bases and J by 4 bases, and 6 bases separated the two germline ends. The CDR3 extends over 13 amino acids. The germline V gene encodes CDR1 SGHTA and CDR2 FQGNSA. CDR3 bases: TGTGCCAGCAGCTTAGCCGGAGGCTATGGCTACACCTTC. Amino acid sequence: CASSLAGGYGYTF.

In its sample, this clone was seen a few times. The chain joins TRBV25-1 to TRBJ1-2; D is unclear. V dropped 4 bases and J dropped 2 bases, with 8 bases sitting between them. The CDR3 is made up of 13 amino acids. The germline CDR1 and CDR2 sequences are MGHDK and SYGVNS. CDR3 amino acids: CASSVMGNYGYTF. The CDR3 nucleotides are TGTGCCAGCAGTGTGATGGGCAACTATGGCTACACCTTC.

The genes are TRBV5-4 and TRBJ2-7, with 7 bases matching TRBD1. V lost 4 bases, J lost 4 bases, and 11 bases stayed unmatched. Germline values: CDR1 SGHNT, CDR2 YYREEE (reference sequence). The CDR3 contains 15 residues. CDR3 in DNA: TGTGCCAGCAGCACCGGGACAGATTATACGTACGAGCAGTACTTC. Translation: CASSTGTDYTYEQYF.

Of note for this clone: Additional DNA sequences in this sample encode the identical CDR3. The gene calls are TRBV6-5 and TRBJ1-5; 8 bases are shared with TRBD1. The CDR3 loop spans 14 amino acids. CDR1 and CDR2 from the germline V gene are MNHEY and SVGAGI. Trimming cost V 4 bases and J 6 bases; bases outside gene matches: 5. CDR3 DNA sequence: TGTGCCAGCAGTTCAGGACAGGGTGGTCAGCCCCAGCATTTT. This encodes CASSSGQGGQPQHF.

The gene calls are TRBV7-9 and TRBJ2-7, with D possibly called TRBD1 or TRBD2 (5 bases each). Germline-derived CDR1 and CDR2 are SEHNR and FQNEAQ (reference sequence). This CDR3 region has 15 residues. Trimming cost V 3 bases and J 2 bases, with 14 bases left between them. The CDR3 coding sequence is TGTGCCAGCAGCTTTGGGACGAGGCCGGCCTACGAGCAGTACTTC. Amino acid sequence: CASSFGTRPAYEQYF.

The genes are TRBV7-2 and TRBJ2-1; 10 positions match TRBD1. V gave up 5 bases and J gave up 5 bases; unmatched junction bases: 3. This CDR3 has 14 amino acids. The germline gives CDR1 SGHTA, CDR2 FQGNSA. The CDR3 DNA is TGTGCCAGCAGCCGGGACAGGGGAAACAATGAGCAGTTCTTC. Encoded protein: CASSRDRGNNEQFF.

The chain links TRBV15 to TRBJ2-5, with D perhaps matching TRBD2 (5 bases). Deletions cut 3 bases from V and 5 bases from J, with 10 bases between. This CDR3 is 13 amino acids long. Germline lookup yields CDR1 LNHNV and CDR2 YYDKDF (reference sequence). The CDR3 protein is CATSRYGEETQYF. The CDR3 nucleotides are TGTGCCACCAGCAGGTACGGGGAGGAGACCCAGTACTTC.

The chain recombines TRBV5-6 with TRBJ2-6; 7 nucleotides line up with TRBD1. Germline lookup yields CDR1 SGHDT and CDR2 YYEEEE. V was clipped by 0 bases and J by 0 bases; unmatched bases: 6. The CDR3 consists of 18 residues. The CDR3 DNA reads TGTGCCAGCAGCTTGGTTCGGGACAGCTACTCTGGGGCCAACGTCCTGACTTTC. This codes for CASSLVRDSYSGANVLTF. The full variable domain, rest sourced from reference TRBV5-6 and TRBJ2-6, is DAGVTQSPTHLIKTRGQQVTLRCSPKSGHDTVSWYQQALGQGPQFIFQYYEEEERQRGNFPDRFSGHQFPNYSSELNVNALLLGDSALYLCASSLVRDSYSGANVLTFGAGSRLTVL.

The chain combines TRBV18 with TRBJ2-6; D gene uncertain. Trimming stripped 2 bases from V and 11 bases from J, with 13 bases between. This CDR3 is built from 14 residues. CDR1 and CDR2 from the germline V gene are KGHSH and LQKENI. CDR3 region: CASSPEYVRDVLTF. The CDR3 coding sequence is TGTGCCAGCTCACCAGAATACGTTCGGGACGTCCTGACTTTC. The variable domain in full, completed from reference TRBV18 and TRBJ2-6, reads NAGVMQNPRHLVRRRGQEARLRCSPMKGHSHVYWYRQLPEEGLKFMVYLQKENIIDESGMPKERFSAEFPKEGPSILRIQQVVRGDSAAYFCASSPEYVRDVLTFGAGSRLTVL.

CDR3 loop: CASSESIGGTGREAFF. The CDR3 nucleotides read TGTGCCAGCAGTGAATCCATCGGAGGGACAGGGAGGGAAGCTTTCTTT. V and J are TRBV25-1 and TRBJ1-1, with 9 bases lining up with TRBD1. The CDR3 is 16 amino acids. With 1 base clipped from V and 8 bases from J, the junction kept 11 bases outside the gene matches. CDR1 and CDR2 from the germline V gene are MGHDK and SYGVNS.

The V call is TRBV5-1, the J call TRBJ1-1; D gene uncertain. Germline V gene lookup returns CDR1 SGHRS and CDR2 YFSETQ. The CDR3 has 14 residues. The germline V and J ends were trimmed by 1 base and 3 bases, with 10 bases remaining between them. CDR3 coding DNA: TGCGCCAGCAGCTTGTCGGGTTGGGACACTGAAGCTTTCTTT. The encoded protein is CASSLSGWDTEAFF.

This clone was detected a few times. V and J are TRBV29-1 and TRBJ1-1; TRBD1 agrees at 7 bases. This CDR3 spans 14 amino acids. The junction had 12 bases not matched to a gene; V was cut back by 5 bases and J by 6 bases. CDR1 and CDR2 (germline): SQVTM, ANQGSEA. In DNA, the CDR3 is TGCAGCGTTTCAACGACAGGGTGGTTGGCTGAAGCTTTCTTT. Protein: CSVSTTGWLAEAFF.

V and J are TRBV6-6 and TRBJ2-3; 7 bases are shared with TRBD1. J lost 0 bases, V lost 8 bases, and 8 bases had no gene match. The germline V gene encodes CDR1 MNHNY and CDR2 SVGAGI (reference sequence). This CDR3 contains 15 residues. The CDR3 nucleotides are TGTGCCAGCGGCCTAACAGGGGAGAGCACAGATACGCAGTATTTT. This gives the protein CASGLTGESTDTQYF.